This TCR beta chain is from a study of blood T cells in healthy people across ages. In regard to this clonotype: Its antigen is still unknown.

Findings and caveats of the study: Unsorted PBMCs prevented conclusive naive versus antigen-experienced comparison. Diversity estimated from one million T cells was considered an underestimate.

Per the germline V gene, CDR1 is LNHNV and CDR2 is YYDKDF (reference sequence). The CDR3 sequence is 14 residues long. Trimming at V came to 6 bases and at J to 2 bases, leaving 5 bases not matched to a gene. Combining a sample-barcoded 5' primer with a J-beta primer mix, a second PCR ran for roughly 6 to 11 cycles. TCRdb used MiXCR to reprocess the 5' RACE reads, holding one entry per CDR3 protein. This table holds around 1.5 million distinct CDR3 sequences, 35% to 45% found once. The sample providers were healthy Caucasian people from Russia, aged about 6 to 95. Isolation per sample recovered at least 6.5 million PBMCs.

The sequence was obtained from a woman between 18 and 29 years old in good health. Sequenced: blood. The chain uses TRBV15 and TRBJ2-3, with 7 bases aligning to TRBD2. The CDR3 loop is CATRVAGLTDTQYF. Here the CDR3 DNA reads TGTGCCACCAGGGTAGCGGGCCTCACAGATACGCAGTATTTT.